This T cell receptor beta chain was recovered during a study of cytomegalovirus exposure and HLA in healthy donors. Study-wide points: Common viral pathogens were later found to be apparently linked to several of the most significant clusters. Further analysis, carried out later, found HLA-associated TCR beta chains more clonally expanded than equally common other chains.

In the PCR, 60 Vbeta and 13 Jbeta primers were used. Original data processing: A later analysis counted 65 million to 95 million unique TCR beta chains, about 11 million shared. TCRdb's copy holds only in-frame clones and misses some; the assay was immunoSEQ multiplex PCR. V, J and clone size reflect that table, while D and trimming were determined from the DNA. The table includes approximately 120,000 clones, approximately 80% detected once. Comment on this clone: Its target is unknown.

Every donor was a healthy person donating bone marrow. CDR1 and CDR2 from the germline V gene are SGHNT and YYREEE (reference sequence). There are 15 residues in the CDR3. V shed 0 bases and J 5 bases; nucleotides not matched to a gene: 5. This TCR came from a woman aged 40 to 50 in good health and CMV-seropositive. The sequencing sample was made of PBMCs. This chain links TRBV5-4 with TRBJ2-7; 10 bases are shared with TRBD2. The CDR3: CASSLEASGSDEQYF. DNA of the CDR3: TGTGCCAGCAGCTTGGAGGCTAGCGGGAGCGACGAGCAGTACTTC.